This passage covers 26 T cell receptor beta chains from one sample sequenced in a study of blood T cell repertoires in COVID-19. Assay used: immunoSEQ multiplex PCR; TCRdb lists only in-frame clones, some missing. This repertoire shows about 90,000 clones, 60% to 85% found once; its top ten account for around 7%. Sequencing was performed on peripheral blood. The receptor source for this set is a man between 65 and 85 years old with acute or convalescent COVID-19.

As regards this clone: The sample contains more than one DNA sequence encoding this CDR3. The chain links TRBV6-5 to TRBJ1-6; unclear D gene. Trimming stripped 7 bases from V and 5 bases from J, with 12 bases between. CDR1 and CDR2 from the germline V gene are MNHEY and SVGAGI. The CDR3 is made up of 14 amino acids. The CDR3 loop is CASNREGNNSPLHF. For the CDR3, the DNA is TGTGCCAGCAATCGGGAGGGTAATAATTCACCCCTCCACTTT.

This clone was seen more than once but under ten times. The chain employs TRBV9 and TRBJ2-1; 7 bases map to TRBD1. CDR3 length equals 15 residues. Germline V gene sequence: CDR1 SGDLS, CDR2 YYNGEE. J lost 4 bases, V lost 4 bases, and 8 bases had no gene match. CDR3 loop: CASSIRDSPYNEQFF. CDR3 nucleotides: TGTGCCAGCAGCATTCGGGACAGCCCTTACAATGAGCAGTTCTTC.

CDR3 DNA: TGTGCCAGCAGCTCCCTGGACAGCCGGAACACTGAAGCTTTCTTT. Its translation is CASSSLDSRNTEAFF. This chain joins TRBV5-6 and TRBJ1-1, with D perhaps matching TRBD1 (6 bases). The CDR3 length is 15 residues. Trimming pared 3 bases from V and 1 base from J, leaving 13 bases between. CDR1 is SGHDT and CDR2 is YYEEEE in the germline V gene.

This clone was seen only a few times. The V gene is TRBV27, the J gene TRBJ2-3; 9 positions agree with TRBD2. The CDR3 runs 15 residues. Trimming cost V 4 bases and J 6 bases; bases outside gene matches: 8. CDR1 and CDR2 from the germline V gene are MNHEY and SMNVEV (reference sequence). Here the CDR3 DNA reads TGTGCCAGCAGTTACCTAGCGGGGAGGTTGGATACGCAGTATTTT. Translated, it gives CASSYLAGRLDTQYF.

V is TRBV4-1 and J is TRBJ2-5; maybe TRBD2 (6 bases). Germline V CDR1 and CDR2: MGHRA, YSYEKL. The CDR3 contains 13 residues. The ends were cut back, 3 bases at V and 5 bases at J, with 10 bases in the middle. This CDR3 is CASSQTRGETQYF. CDR3 bases: TGCGCCAGCAGCCAGACTCGGGGGGAGACCCAGTACTTC.

The chain carries TRBV10-1 and TRBJ2-2, with a weak D call TRBD2 (6 bases). Trimming took 3 bases from V and 4 from J, leaving 9 bases between them. Germline CDR1 WNHNN, CDR2 SYGVQD (reference sequence). The CDR3 runs to 14 residues. The CDR3 DNA reads TGCGCCAGCAGTGACCAGGGAGGCACCGGGGAGCTGTTTTTT. It specifies CASSDQGGTGELFF.

This chain joins TRBV28 and TRBJ2-3; TRBD2 matches 13 bases. Germline V lookup: CDR1 MDHEN, CDR2 SYDVKM. Trimming at V came to 5 bases and at J to 4 bases, leaving 3 bases not matched to a gene. The CDR3 spans 15 residues. CDR3 loop: CASSNGLAGADTQYF. In DNA form, the CDR3 reads TGTGCCAGCAGTAATGGACTAGCGGGAGCAGATACGCAGTATTTT. Full variable domain (outside the CDR3, taken from reference TRBV28 and TRBJ2-3): DVKVTQSSRYLVKRTGEKVFLECVQDMDHENMFWYRQDPGLGLRLIYFSYDVKMKEKGDIPEGYSVSREKKERFSLILESASTNQTSMYLCASSNGLAGADTQYFGPGTRLTVL.

This sequence joins TRBV7-2 and TRBJ2-1; 9 bases map to TRBD2. CDR1 is SGHTA and CDR2 is FQGNSA in the germline V gene. J lost 2 bases, V lost 5 bases, and 7 bases had no gene match. The CDR3 extends over 16 amino acids. The CDR3 loop is CASSRASGTAYNEQFF. CDR3 DNA: TGTGCCAGCAGCCGTGCTAGCGGGACCGCCTACAATGAGCAGTTCTTC.

The V and J genes are TRBV28 and TRBJ2-2; D is perhaps TRBD2 (5 bases). Germline V gene lookup returns CDR1 MDHEN and CDR2 SYDVKM. Trimming removed 3 bases from V and 5 bases from J, with 10 bases in between. The CDR3 consists of 14 residues. In DNA form, the CDR3 reads TGTGCCAGCAGTTTGTGGGGAGCAACCGGGGAGCTGTTTTTT. Encoded protein: CASSLWGATGELFF.

The chain carries TRBV7-9 and TRBJ2-2; TRBD1 is a possible D gene (6 bases). The CDR3 runs 14 residues. The V end lost 6 bases, the J end lost 6 bases, and 14 bases lay between the germline ends. CDR1 SEHNR and CDR2 FQNEAQ come from the germline V gene (reference sequence). The CDR3 here is CASRPGTNAGELFF. The CDR3 region has the DNA TGTGCCAGCAGACCCGGGACAAACGCCGGGGAGCTGTTTTTT.

The V gene is TRBV3-1 (or the pseudogene TRBV3-2), the J gene TRBJ2-1; D might be TRBD1 (5 bases). CDR3 length equals 13 residues. The V gene's germline CDR1 is LGHDT and CDR2 YNNKEL (reference sequence). The germline V and J ends were trimmed by 4 bases and 5 bases, with 9 bases remaining between them. The CDR3 DNA is TGTGCCAGCAGCCCTACAGGTAACAATGAGCAGTTCTTC. This translates into CASSPTGNNEQFF.

The genes are TRBV28 and TRBJ1-1, with D uncertain. The ends were cut back, 3 bases at V and 1 base at J, with 9 bases in the middle. Germline V gene data show CDR1 as MDHEN and CDR2 as SYDVKM. This CDR3 comprises 14 residues. Here the CDR3 reads CASSFGLRNTEAFF. As DNA, the CDR3 is TGTGCCAGCAGTTTTGGACTCCGGAACACTGAAGCTTTCTTT.

This clone was seen only a few times. The chain has TRBV7-2 and TRBJ2-1; 7 bases are shared with TRBD2. Germline values: CDR1 SGHTA, CDR2 FQGNSA. Trimming took 4 bases from V and 11 from J; bases not matched to a gene: 2. This CDR3 region has 11 residues. CDR3: CASSSGLQQFF. The CDR3 DNA reads TGTGCCAGCAGCTCGGGACTACAGCAGTTCTTC. Full variable domain (rest looked up from reference TRBV7-2 and TRBJ2-1): GAGVSQSPSNKVTEKGKDVELRCDPISGHTALYWYRQSLGQGLEFLIYFQGNSAPDKSGLPSDRFSAERTGGSVSTLTIQRTQQEDSAVYLCASSSGLQQFFGPGTRLTVL.

The chain couples TRBV24-1 to TRBJ1-5, with D possibly matching TRBD1 (5 bases). This CDR3 has 15 amino acids. Trimming shortened V by 3 bases and J by 2 bases, and 10 bases separated the two germline ends. Germline loops: CDR1 KGHDR, CDR2 SFDVKD. The CDR3 here is CATSDPTGGNQPQHF. CDR3 nucleotide sequence: TGTGCCACCAGTGATCCCACGGGGGGCAATCAGCCCCAGCATTTT.

The chain recombines TRBV11-3 with TRBJ1-1; no definite D call. This CDR3 has 13 residues. Germline lookup yields CDR1 SGHNT and CDR2 YENEEA. Between the trimmed V and J ends, which lost 2 bases and 1 base, there was a span of 5 bases. CDR3 in DNA: TGTGCCAGCAGCTTACAGAAGAACACTGAAGCTTTCTTT. Its translation: CASSLQKNTEAFF.

The V gene is TRBV6-5, the J gene TRBJ1-2; D may be TRBD1 (6 bases). Germline values: CDR1 MNHEY, CDR2 SVGAGI. Trimming pared 2 bases from V and 1 base from J, leaving 14 bases between. This CDR3 has 16 amino acids. CDR3 sequence (DNA): TGTGCCAGCAGTTACGCGGGGGACATCCTTAACTATGGCTACACCTTC. Its protein product is CASSYAGDILNYGYTF.

The chain uses TRBV12-3 or TRBV12-4 and TRBJ1-1, with unresolved D. V was pared by 4 bases and J by 1 base, with 7 bases between. This CDR3 region has 13 residues. This chain's CDR3 is CASSSQANTEAFF. The CDR3, as DNA: TGTGCCAGCAGTTCTCAGGCGAACACTGAAGCTTTCTTT.

V and J are TRBV6-5 and TRBJ1-1, with D maybe TRBD1 (6 bases). Per the germline V gene, CDR1 is MNHEY and CDR2 is SVGAGI. The CDR3 is 14 amino acids. V dropped 6 bases and J dropped 6 bases, with 17 bases sitting between them. The CDR3 protein is CASSPRGGSAEAFF. The CDR3 DNA reads TGTGCCAGCAGCCCCAGGGGTGGTAGTGCTGAAGCTTTCTTT.

This chain connects TRBV5-6 to TRBJ2-1; 8 nucleotides line up with TRBD2. This CDR3 is 14 amino acids long. Germline V gene lookup returns CDR1 SGHDT and CDR2 YYEEEE. V shed 8 bases, J shed 7 bases, and the junction held 11 bases outside the gene matches. DNA of the CDR3: TGTGCCAGTCTTACGGGAGGGCACGCGAATGAGCAGTTCTTC. Translation gives CASLTGGHANEQFF.

The rearrangement links TRBV7-6 to TRBJ2-2; 13 nucleotides line up with TRBD2. This CDR3 region has 19 residues. The germline gives CDR1 SGHVS, CDR2 FNYEAQ. V dropped 2 bases and J dropped 0; count of bases not matched to a gene: 6. CDR3 sequence reads: CASSLRPTSGGSNTGELFF. The CDR3 bases are TGTGCCAGCAGCTTACGCCCGACTAGCGGGGGGTCGAACACCGGGGAGCTGTTTTTT. The full variable domain, its missing parts supplied by reference TRBV7-6 and TRBJ2-2, is GAGVSQSPRYKVTKRGQDVALRCDPISGHVSLYWYRQALGQGPEFLTYFNYEAQQDKSGLPNDRFSAERPEGSISTLTIQRTEQRDSAMYRCASSLRPTSGGSNTGELFFGEGSRLTVL.

The J gene is TRBJ1-2, the V gene TRBV5-1, with 7 bases aligning to TRBD1. This CDR3 has 14 residues. Germline CDR1 is SGHRS and CDR2 is YFSETQ. V shed 1 base and J 3 bases; nucleotides not matched to a gene: 3. The CDR3 spells CASSLTTGYYGYTF. DNA of the CDR3: TGCGCCAGCAGCTTGACGACAGGGTACTATGGCTACACCTTC. Based on the CDR3 plus reference TRBV5-1 and TRBJ1-2, the full variable domain is KAGVTQTPRYLIKTRGQQVTLSCSPISGHRSVSWYQQTPGQGLQFLFEYFSETQRNKGNFPGRFSGRQFSNSRSEMNVSTLELGDSALYLCASSLTTGYYGYTFGSGTRLTVV.

The chain carries TRBV6-5 and TRBJ1-6; D uncertain. The CDR3 has 13 residues. The germline gives CDR1 MNHEY, CDR2 SVGAGI. V lost 0 bases, J lost 9 bases, and 6 bases lay in between. Here the CDR3 reads CASSYSSGSPLHF. CDR3 DNA: TGTGCCAGCAGTTACTCGAGCGGTTCACCCCTCCACTTT.

In DNA, the CDR3 is TGTGCCAGCAGCGTATGGGACAGGAGCTTATCTAACTATGGCTACACCTTC. This codes for CASSVWDRSLSNYGYTF. This chain uses TRBV9 with TRBJ1-2, with 8 bases fitting TRBD1. The V gene's germline CDR1 is SGDLS and CDR2 YYNGEE. Unmatched junction bases numbered 8, after V lost 1 base and J lost 0 bases. This CDR3 region has 17 residues.

This clone was found a few times. The rearrangement links TRBV6-2 or TRBV6-3 to TRBJ2-6, with 9 bases fitting TRBD1. CDR3 length: 19 residues. Germline V gene lookup returns CDR1 MNHEY and CDR2 SVGEGT. Germline trimming cut 6 bases from V and 4 bases from J; bases unmatched to any gene: 16. The CDR3 here is CASSRPTGQGFSGANVLTF. The CDR3 bases are TGTGCCAGCAGCCGTCCAACGGGACAGGGATTCTCCGGGGCCAACGTCCTGACTTTC.

The chain has TRBV11-2 and TRBJ1-2; D is perhaps TRBD1 (6 bases). This CDR3 is 15 amino acids long. The ends were cut back, 1 base at V and 6 bases at J, with 15 bases in the middle. CDR1 and CDR2 (germline): SGHAT, FQNNGV. The CDR3 region has the DNA TGTGCCAGCAGCTTAGCACCCAGGGGATCGCATGGCTACACCTTC. Amino acid sequence: CASSLAPRGSHGYTF.

The J gene is TRBJ2-7, the V gene TRBV28, with 14 bases aligning to TRBD2. Germline CDR1 MDHEN, CDR2 SYDVKM. The V gene end was trimmed by 5 bases and the J gene end by 4 bases; junction bases not matched to a gene: 4. The length of the CDR3 is 15 residues. As DNA, the CDR3 is TGTGCCAGCAGTCTGACTAGCGGGAGGGGATACGAGCAGTACTTC. It codes for CASSLTSGRGYEQYF.